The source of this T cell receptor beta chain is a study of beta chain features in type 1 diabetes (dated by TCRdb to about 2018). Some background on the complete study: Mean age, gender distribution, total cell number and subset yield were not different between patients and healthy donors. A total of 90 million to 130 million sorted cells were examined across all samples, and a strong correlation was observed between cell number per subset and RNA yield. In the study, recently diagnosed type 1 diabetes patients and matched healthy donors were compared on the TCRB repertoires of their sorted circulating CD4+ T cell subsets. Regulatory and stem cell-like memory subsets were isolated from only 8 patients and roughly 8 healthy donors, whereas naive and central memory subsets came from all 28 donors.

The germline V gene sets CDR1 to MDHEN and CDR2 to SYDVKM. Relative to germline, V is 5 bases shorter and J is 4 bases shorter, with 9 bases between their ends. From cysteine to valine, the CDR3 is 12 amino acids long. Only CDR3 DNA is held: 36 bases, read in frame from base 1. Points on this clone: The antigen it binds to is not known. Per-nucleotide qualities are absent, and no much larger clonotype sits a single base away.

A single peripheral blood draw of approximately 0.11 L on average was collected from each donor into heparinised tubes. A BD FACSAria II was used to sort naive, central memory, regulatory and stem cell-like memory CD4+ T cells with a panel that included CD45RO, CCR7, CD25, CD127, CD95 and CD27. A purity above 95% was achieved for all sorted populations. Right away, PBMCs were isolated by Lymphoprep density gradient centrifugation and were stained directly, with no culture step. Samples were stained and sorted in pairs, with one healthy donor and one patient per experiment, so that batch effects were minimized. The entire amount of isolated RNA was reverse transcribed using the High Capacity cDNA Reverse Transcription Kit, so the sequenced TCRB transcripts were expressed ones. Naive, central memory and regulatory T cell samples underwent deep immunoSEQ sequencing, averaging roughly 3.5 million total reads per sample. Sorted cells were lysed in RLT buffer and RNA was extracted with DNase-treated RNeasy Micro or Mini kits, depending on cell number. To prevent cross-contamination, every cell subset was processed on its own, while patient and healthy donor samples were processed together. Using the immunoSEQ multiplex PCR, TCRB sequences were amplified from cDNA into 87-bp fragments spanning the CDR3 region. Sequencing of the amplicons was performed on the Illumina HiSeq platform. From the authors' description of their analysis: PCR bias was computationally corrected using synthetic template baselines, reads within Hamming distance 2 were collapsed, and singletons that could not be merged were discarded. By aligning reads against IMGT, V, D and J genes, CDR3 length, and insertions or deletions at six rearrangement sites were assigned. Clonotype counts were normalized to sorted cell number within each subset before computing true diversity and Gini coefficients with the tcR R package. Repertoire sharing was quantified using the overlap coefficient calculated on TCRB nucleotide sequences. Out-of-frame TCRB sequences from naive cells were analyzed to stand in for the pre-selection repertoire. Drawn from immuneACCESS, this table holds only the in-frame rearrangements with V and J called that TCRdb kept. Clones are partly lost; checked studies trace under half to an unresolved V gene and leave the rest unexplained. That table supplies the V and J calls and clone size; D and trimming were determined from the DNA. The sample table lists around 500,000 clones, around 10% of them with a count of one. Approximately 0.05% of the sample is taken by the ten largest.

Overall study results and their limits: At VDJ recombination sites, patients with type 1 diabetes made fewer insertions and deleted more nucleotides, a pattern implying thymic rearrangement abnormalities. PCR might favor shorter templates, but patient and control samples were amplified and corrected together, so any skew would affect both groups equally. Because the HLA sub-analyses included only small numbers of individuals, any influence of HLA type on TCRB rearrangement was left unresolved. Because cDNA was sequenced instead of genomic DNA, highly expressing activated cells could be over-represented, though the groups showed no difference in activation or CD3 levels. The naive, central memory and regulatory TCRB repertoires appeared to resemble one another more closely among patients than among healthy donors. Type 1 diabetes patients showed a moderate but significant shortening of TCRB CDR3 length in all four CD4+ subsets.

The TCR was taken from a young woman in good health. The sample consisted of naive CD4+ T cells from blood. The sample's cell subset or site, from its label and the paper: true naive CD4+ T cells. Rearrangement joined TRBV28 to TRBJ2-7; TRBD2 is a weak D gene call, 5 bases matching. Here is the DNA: TGTGCCAGCAGTCAACGGGATTACGAGCAGTACGTC. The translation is CASSQRDYEQYV.